These 22 T cell receptor beta chains share one sample of origin, sequenced in a study of cytomegalovirus exposure and HLA in healthy donors. The primer mix had 60 Vbeta and 13 Jbeta primers. Clones were sequenced by immunoSEQ multiplex PCR, and TCRdb holds only the in-frame ones, with some missing. The repertoire holds around 230,000 clones, with approximately 81% as singletons. Sequenced: PBMCs. These receptors all come from a girl between 2 and 10 years old in good health and CMV-seronegative.

The rearrangement joins TRBV7-7 to TRBJ2-2; 7 bases line up with TRBD2. This CDR3 has 15 residues. Trimming at V came to 2 bases and at J to 6 bases, leaving 6 bases not matched to a gene. Per the germline V gene, CDR1 is SSHAT and CDR2 is FNYEAQ (reference sequence). CDR3 sequence: CASSLLGRGAGELFF. The CDR3, as DNA: TGTGCCAGCAGCTTACTCGGCCGGGGGGCCGGGGAGCTGTTTTTT.

V and J are TRBV5-6 and TRBJ2-7; TRBD2 agrees at 8 bases. The CDR3 loop spans 16 amino acids. The V segment lost 1 base and the J segment 6 bases; nucleotides outside the gene matches: 12. Germline-derived CDR1 and CDR2 are SGHDT and YYEEEE. The CDR3 DNA reads as TGTGCCAGCAGCTTGTCGGGCGGGAGGACCCGGCGCGAGCAGTACTTC. Translation gives CASSLSGGRTRREQYF.

J is TRBJ2-3 and V is TRBV10-3, with D hard to call. Germline assignment: CDR1 ENHRY and CDR2 SYGVKD. The CDR3 runs to 13 residues. V was shortened by 3 bases and J by 2 bases, with 6 bases between the two germline ends. The CDR3 DNA follows: TGTGCCATCAGTGAAACAGCCACAGATACGCAGTATTTT. This sequence encodes CAISETATDTQYF.

The chain couples TRBV7-8 to TRBJ2-7; 11 bases agree with TRBD1. Germline V gene lookup returns CDR1 SGHVS and CDR2 FQNEAQ. The CDR3 spans 15 residues. Unmatched junction bases numbered 10, after V lost 5 bases and J lost 7 bases. The CDR3 region is CASSIMGTGGSEQYF. The CDR3 DNA reads TGTGCCAGCAGCATAATGGGGACAGGGGGTAGTGAGCAGTACTTC.

The chain uses TRBV19 and TRBJ1-2; TRBD1 agrees at 7 bases. V shed 5 bases and J 2 bases; nucleotides not matched to a gene: 5. The CDR3 length is 14 residues. Per germline, CDR1 LNHDA and CDR2 SQIVND (reference sequence). DNA of the CDR3: TGTGCCAGTAGTCTCGGGGGACAGAACTATGGCTACACCTTC. Translated: CASSLGGQNYGYTF.

This rearrangement joins TRBV19 to TRBJ2-3, with 8 bases that match TRBD1. Germline-derived CDR1 and CDR2 are LNHDA and SQIVND (reference sequence). CDR3 length equals 14 residues. V lost 5 bases to trimming and J lost 0 bases; unmatched junction nucleotides: 1. The CDR3 loop is CASSRTGSTDTQYF. The CDR3 DNA sequence: TGTGCCAGTAGTCGGACAGGGAGCACAGATACGCAGTATTTT.

This chain uses TRBV25-1 with TRBJ1-2, with D perhaps matching TRBD1 (5 bases). The V gene lost 3 bases and the J gene lost 8 bases, with 10 bases spanning the gap. Germline V gives CDR1 MGHDK, CDR2 SYGVNS. This CDR3 contains 12 residues. In nucleotides, the CDR3 is TGTGCCAGCAGTGAGCCCACAGGAGGCTACACCTTC. It specifies CASSEPTGGYTF.

The V call is TRBV2, the J call TRBJ2-7, with D possibly being TRBD1 (6 bases). There are 18 residues in the CDR3. Germline loops: CDR1 SNHLY, CDR2 FYNNEI. The V end lost 2 bases, the J end lost 0 bases, and 20 bases lay between the germline ends. CDR3 amino acids: CASSEYVVLGAFSYEQYF. In nucleotides, the CDR3 is TGTGCCAGCAGTGAATATGTCGTATTGGGGGCCTTCTCCTACGAGCAGTACTTC.

This chain connects TRBV9 to TRBJ2-5; 15 nucleotides line up with TRBD2. V dropped 4 bases and J dropped 5; count of bases not matched to a gene: 6. The germline V gene encodes CDR1 SGDLS and CDR2 YYNGEE. The CDR3 is made up of 16 amino acids. This CDR3 is CASSIGLAGGGETQYF. CDR3 sequence (DNA): TGTGCCAGCAGCATAGGACTAGCGGGAGGGGGGGAGACCCAGTACTTC.

The rearrangement uses TRBV7-8 and TRBJ1-2, with D maybe TRBD1 (5 bases). The germline V and J ends were trimmed by 1 base and 0 bases, with 6 bases remaining between them. Germline CDR1 reads SGHVS; CDR2 reads FQNEAQ. The CDR3 runs 14 residues. The CDR3 protein is CASSLVGANYGYTF. CDR3 DNA sequence: TGTGCCAGCAGCTTAGTAGGGGCTAACTATGGCTACACCTTC. Looking up the rest from reference TRBV7-8 and TRBJ1-2 gives the full variable domain: GAGVSQSPRYKVAKRGQDVALRCDPISGHVSLFWYQQALGQGPEFLTYFQNEAQLDKSGLPSDRFFAERPEGSVSTLKIQRTQQEDSAVYLCASSLVGANYGYTFGSGTRLTVV.

J is TRBJ2-3 and V is TRBV19; 12 bases fit TRBD2. The CDR3 has 16 residues. Unmatched junction bases numbered 5, after V lost 5 bases and J lost 2 bases. Per the germline V gene, CDR1 is LNHDA and CDR2 is SQIVND (reference sequence). CDR3 protein: CASSLLAGGPTDTQYF. CDR3 DNA: TGTGCCAGTAGTTTACTAGCGGGAGGTCCCACAGATACGCAGTATTTT.

The genes are TRBV9 and TRBJ2-1, with 7 bases that match TRBD2. This CDR3 comprises 13 residues. Trimming took 0 bases from V and 6 from J; bases not matched to a gene: 0. Germline assignment: CDR1 SGDLS and CDR2 YYNGEE. In DNA form, the CDR3 reads TGTGCCAGCAGCGTAGGGGGGGGCAATGAGCAGTTCTTC. Residues: CASSVGGGNEQFF.

This clone was counted only a few times. The chain combines TRBV10-2 with TRBJ1-4; D gene uncertain. Germline CDR1 and CDR2: WSHSY and SAAADI. The CDR3 has 13 residues. With 3 bases removed from V and 0 bases from J, the gap between germline ends came to 2 bases. This CDR3 reads CASSDTTNEKLFF. The CDR3 bases are TGCGCCAGCAGTGACACAACTAATGAAAAACTGTTTTTT.

The chain combines TRBV6-4 with TRBJ1-1; D not resolved. V was clipped by 3 bases and J by 3 bases, with 8 bases between them. The CDR3 is 13 amino acids. Germline lookup yields CDR1 MRHNA and CDR2 SNTAGT. The chain's CDR3 is CASSESSHTEAFF. In DNA form, the CDR3 reads TGTGCCAGCAGTGAAAGCTCGCACACTGAAGCTTTCTTT.

The chain recombines TRBV19 with TRBJ2-1; TRBD1 is a possible D gene (6 bases). Germline V gives CDR1 LNHDA, CDR2 SQIVND (reference sequence). The germline V and J ends were trimmed by 9 bases and 2 bases, with 23 bases remaining between them. This CDR3 is 17 amino acids long. CDR3 loop: CARHSHSTGTTYNEQFF. The CDR3 DNA follows: TGTGCCAGGCACTCCCACTCGACAGGAACAACCTACAATGAGCAGTTCTTC.

J is TRBJ2-3 and V is TRBV5-8; 11 bases fit TRBD2. Germline values: CDR1 SGHTS, CDR2 YDEGEE. The CDR3 is made up of 17 amino acids. Losses at the gene ends were 4 bases for V and 0 bases for J; bases not matched to a gene: 7. CDR3 bases: TGTGCCAGCAGCCCGGCTAGCGGGGGGCCGAGCACAGATACGCAGTATTTT. It is translated as CASSPASGGPSTDTQYF.

The chain recombines TRBV5-6 with TRBJ2-7; 8 bases match TRBD1. This CDR3 has 14 amino acids. The V segment lost 5 bases and the J segment 6 bases; nucleotides outside the gene matches: 10. Germline values: CDR1 SGHDT, CDR2 YYEEEE. CDR3 region: CASRFAGTGVEQYF. CDR3 DNA: TGTGCCAGCAGATTCGCCGGGACAGGTGTCGAGCAGTACTTC.

This chain links TRBV6-1 with TRBJ1-2, with D uncertain. The length of the CDR3 is 14 residues. V lost 8 bases, J lost 3 bases, and 16 bases lay in between. The germline V gene has CDR1 MNHNS and CDR2 SASEGT. CDR3 DNA: TGTGCCAGCGATCCCGGGAGCGTGTACTATGGCTACACCTTC. Encoded protein: CASDPGSVYYGYTF.

The genes are TRBV25-1 and TRBJ2-7; D possibly corresponds to TRBD1 (6 bases). The CDR3 is 15 amino acids. The V gene lost 3 bases and the J gene lost 2 bases, with 14 bases spanning the gap. Germline values: CDR1 MGHDK, CDR2 SYGVNS. The CDR3 loop is CASSEPSRGAYEQYF. In DNA form, the CDR3 reads TGTGCCAGCAGTGAGCCTAGCAGGGGCGCCTACGAGCAGTACTTC.

This sequence joins TRBV2 and TRBJ1-5; D possibly corresponds to TRBD1 (6 bases). This CDR3 has 14 amino acids. The V gene's germline CDR1 is SNHLY and CDR2 FYNNEI. V lost 8 bases and J lost 5, with 16 bases in between. The DNA of the CDR3 is TGTGCCAGCGTGCCGGGTCCAGGGGATCAGCCCCAGCATTTT. Translation: CASVPGPGDQPQHF.

This clone occurred once. This chain links TRBV7-2 with TRBJ1-5; D may be TRBD1 (5 bases). This CDR3 comprises 13 residues. Deletions cut 1 base from V and 7 bases from J, with 8 bases between. Germline V gene data show CDR1 as SGHTA and CDR2 as FQGNSA. CDR3 DNA: TGTGCCAGCAGCTTAGGGGGCCAACAGCCCCAGCATTTT. Translating gives CASSLGGQQPQHF.

This chain joins TRBV30 and TRBJ2-7; 8 positions match TRBD1. CDR1 is GTSNPN and CDR2 is SVGIG in the germline V gene (reference sequence). The CDR3 runs to 14 residues. V lost 0 bases to trimming and J lost 5 bases; unmatched junction nucleotides: 6. This chain's CDR3 is CAWSVTGGRNEQYF. The CDR3 DNA reads TGTGCCTGGAGTGTCACAGGGGGGAGGAACGAGCAGTACTTC.